The sequence of this TCR beta chain was determined in a study of shared clonotypes between healthy human individuals. About the research overall: Per donor, three plates held CD4 naive cells, three held CD4 memory, two held CD8 naive and one held CD8 memory.

The CDR3 consists of 16 residues. The germline V gene encodes CDR1 LGHNT and CDR2 FRNRAP. Unmatched junction bases numbered 6, after V lost 0 bases and J lost 4 bases. The method was immunoSEQ multiplex PCR; TCRdb's version includes in-frame clones alone and lacks a portion of them. The sample includes 1.6 million or so clones, 96% seen only once; the top ten take 0.95% to 1.5%. This clone was recorded only once. The clonotype originates from a man aged 25-40 years in good health. V gene TRBV12-5 combines with J gene TRBJ2-1; TRBD2 aligns across 7 bases. Sequencing was carried out using naive CD4+ T cells sorted from blood. The subset was: CD45RA+ positively selected. The CDR3 bases are TGTGCTAGTGGTTTGGTACAAGACGGGAGGTACAATGAGCAGTTCTTC. Amino acids: CASGLVQDGRYNEQFF.